The 2 T cell receptor beta chains listed next were all sequenced from one sample in a study of T cell repertoires in cytomegalovirus infection. TCRdb used MiXCR to reprocess the reads, holding one entry per CDR3 protein. The sample gives hundreds of thousands of distinct CDR3 sequences, around 30% of which show up once; 11% to 15% is in the top ten. Their antigens are not known. This sample comprised cultured CD8+ T cells from PBMCs, obtained from culture after CMV antigen stimulation. The receptor set was obtained from a human donor in good health (CMV status not recorded). Some clones in this sample may be carry-over from other donors' samples.

As regards this clonotype: A read error may be the cause here, since a much bigger clone is one base away. The V and J genes are TRBV7-6 and TRBJ1-2; the D is unclear. Deletions cut 8 bases from V and 4 bases from J, with 5 bases between. The CDR3 covers 10 residues. Germline CDR1 is SGHVS and CDR2 is FNYEAQ. CDR3 sequence (DNA): TGTGCCAGCGGGAGCTATGGCTACACCTTC. This translates into CASGSYGYTF. The full variable domain, its missing parts supplied by reference TRBV7-6 and TRBJ1-2, is GAGVSQSPRYKVTKRGQDVALRCDPISGHVSLYWYRQALGQGPEFLTYFNYEAQQDKSGLPNDRFSAERPEGSISTLTIQRTEQRDSAMYRCASGSYGYTFGSGTRLTVV.

This clonotype was seen at least ten times. The chain employs TRBV7-2 and TRBJ2-1; 7 bases align to TRBD1. V shed 5 bases and J 5 bases; nucleotides not matched to a gene: 12. Germline values: CDR1 SGHTA, CDR2 FQGNSA. The CDR3 contains 16 residues. Written as DNA, the CDR3 is TGTGCCAGCAGCCCCTTGGATGGGACAGTAAACAATGAGCAGTTCTTC. Amino acid sequence: CASSPLDGTVNNEQFF.